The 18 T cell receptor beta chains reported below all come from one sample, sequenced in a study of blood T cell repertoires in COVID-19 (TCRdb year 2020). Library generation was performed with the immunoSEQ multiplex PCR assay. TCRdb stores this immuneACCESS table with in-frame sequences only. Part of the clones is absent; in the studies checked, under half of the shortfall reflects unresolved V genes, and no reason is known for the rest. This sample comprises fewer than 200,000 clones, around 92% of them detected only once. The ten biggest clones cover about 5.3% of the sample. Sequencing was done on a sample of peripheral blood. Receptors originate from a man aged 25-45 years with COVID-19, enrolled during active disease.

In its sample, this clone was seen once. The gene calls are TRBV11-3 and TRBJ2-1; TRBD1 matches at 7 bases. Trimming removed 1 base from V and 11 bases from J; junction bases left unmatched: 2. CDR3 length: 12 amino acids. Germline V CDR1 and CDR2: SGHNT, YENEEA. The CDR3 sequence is CASSLGQGKQFF. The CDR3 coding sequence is TGTGCCAGCAGCTTAGGACAGGGCAAGCAGTTCTTC.

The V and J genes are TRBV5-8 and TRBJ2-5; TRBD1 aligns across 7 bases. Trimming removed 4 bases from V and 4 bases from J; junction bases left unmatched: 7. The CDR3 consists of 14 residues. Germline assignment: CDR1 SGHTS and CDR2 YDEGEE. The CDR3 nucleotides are TGTGCCAGCAGCGAAACAGGGGCCGCAGAGACCCAGTACTTC. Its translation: CASSETGAAETQYF.

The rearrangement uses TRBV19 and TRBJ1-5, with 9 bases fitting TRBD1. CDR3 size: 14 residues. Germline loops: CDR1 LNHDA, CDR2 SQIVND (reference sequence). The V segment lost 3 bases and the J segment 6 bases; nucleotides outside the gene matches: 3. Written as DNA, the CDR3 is TGTGCCAGTAGTATTAGACAGGGGGGTCAGCCCCAGCATTTT. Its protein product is CASSIRQGGQPQHF.

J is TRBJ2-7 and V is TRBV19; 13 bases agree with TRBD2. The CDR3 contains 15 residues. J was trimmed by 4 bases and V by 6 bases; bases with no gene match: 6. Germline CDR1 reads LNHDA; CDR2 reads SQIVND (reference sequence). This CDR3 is CASRPGLAGVYEQYF. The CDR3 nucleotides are TGTGCCAGTAGACCAGGACTAGCGGGGGTTTACGAGCAGTACTTC.

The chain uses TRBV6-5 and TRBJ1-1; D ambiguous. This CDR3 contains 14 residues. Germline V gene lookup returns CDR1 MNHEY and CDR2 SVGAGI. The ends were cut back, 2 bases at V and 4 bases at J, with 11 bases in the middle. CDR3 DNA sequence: TGTGCCAGCAGTTACCGGGGAGGATCCACTGAAGCTTTCTTT. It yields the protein CASSYRGGSTEAFF.

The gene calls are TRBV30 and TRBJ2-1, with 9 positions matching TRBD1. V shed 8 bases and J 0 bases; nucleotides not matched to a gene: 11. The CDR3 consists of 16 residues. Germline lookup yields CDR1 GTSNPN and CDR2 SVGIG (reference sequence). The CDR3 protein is CARRDRVLSSYNEQFF. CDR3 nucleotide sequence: TGTGCCCGCCGGGACAGGGTCCTTAGCTCCTACAATGAGCAGTTCTTC. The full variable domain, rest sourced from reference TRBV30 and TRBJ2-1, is SQTIHQWPATLVQPVGSPLSLECTVEGTSNPNLYWYRQAAGRGLQLLFYSVGIGQISSEVPQNLSASRPQDRQFILSSKKLLLSDSGFYLCARRDRVLSSYNEQFFGPGTRLTVL.

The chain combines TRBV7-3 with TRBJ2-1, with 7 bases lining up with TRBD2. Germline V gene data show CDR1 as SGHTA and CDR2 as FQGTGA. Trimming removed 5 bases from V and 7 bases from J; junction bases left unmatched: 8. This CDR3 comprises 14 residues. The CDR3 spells CASSPDRTSNEQFF. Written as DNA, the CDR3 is TGTGCCAGCAGCCCGGACCGGACTAGTAATGAGCAGTTCTTC.

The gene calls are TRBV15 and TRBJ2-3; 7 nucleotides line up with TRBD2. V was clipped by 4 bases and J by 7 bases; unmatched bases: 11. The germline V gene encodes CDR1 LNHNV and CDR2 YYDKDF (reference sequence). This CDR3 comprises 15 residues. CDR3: CATSNEMGGVNTQYF. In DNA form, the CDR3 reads TGTGCCACCAGCAATGAAATGGGGGGGGTGAATACGCAGTATTTT. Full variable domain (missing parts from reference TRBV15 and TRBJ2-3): DAMVIQNPRYQVTQFGKPVTLSCSQTLNHNVMYWYQQKSSQAPKLLFHYYDKDFNNEADTPDNFQSRRPNTSFCFLDIRSPGLGDTAMYLCATSNEMGGVNTQYFGPGTRLTVL.

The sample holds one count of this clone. CDR3 residues: CASSTGTTSTDTQYF. The CDR3 DNA is TGTGCCAGCTCAACCGGGACAACTAGCACAGATACGCAGTATTTT. The gene calls are TRBV18 and TRBJ2-3; D is perhaps TRBD1 (6 bases). CDR3 length: 15 amino acids. From germline, CDR1 is KGHSH and CDR2 LQKENI. The V and J ends lost 5 bases and 0 bases respectively, with 12 bases between them.

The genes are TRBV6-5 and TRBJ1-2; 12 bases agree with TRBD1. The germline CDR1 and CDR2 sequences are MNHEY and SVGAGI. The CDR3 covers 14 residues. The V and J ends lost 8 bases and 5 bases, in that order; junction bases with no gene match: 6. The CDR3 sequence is CASGTGGRLYGYTF. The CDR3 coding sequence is TGTGCCAGCGGGACAGGGGGCCGACTTTATGGCTACACCTTC.

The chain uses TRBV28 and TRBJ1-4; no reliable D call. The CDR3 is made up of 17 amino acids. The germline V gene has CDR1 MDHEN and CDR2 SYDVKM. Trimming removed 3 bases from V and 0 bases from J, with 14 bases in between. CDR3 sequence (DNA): TGTGCCAGCAGTTTCCCCAGGTGGAAGACAACTAATGAAAAACTGTTTTTT. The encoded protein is CASSFPRWKTTNEKLFF.

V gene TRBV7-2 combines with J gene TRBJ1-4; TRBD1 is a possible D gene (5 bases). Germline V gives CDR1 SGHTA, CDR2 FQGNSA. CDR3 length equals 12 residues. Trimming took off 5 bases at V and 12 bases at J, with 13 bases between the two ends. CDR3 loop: CASSIRGLELFF. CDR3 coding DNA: TGTGCCAGCAGCATAAGGGGACTAGAACTGTTTTTT.

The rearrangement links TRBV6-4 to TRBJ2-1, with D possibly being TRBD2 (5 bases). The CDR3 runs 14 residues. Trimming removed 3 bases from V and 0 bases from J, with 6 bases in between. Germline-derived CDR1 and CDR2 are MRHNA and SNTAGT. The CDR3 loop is CASSESGSYNEQFF. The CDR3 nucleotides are TGTGCCAGCAGTGAAAGCGGCTCCTACAATGAGCAGTTCTTC.

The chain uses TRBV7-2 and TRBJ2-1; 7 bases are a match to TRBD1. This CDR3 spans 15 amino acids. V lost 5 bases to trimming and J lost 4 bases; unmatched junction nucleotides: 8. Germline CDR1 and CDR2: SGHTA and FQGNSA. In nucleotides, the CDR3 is TGTGCCAGCAGCCCAGCCGGGACAGTGTACAATGAGCAGTTCTTC. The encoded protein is CASSPAGTVYNEQFF.

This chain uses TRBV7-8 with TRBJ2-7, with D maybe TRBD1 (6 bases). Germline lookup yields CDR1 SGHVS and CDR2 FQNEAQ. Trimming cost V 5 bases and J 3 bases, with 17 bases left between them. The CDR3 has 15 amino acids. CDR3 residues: CASSHRDRLYYEQYF. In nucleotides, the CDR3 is TGTGCCAGCAGCCACCGCGACAGGCTATACTACGAGCAGTACTTC.

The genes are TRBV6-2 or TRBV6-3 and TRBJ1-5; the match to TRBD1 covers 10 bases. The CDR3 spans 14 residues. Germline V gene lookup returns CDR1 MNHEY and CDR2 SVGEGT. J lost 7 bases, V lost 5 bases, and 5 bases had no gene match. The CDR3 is CASSRQGAWQPQHF. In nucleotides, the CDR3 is TGTGCCAGCAGTCGACAGGGGGCTTGGCAGCCCCAGCATTTT.

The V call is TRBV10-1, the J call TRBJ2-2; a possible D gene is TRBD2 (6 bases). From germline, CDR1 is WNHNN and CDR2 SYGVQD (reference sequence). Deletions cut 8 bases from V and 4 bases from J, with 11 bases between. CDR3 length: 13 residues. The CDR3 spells CASPRGVTGELFF. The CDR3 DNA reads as TGCGCCAGCCCGCGGGGTGTCACCGGGGAGCTGTTTTTT.

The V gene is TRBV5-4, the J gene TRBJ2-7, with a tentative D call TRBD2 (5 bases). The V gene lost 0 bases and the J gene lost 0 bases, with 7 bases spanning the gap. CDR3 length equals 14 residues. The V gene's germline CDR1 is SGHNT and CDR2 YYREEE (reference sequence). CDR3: CASSLERASYEQYF. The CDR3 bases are TGTGCCAGCAGCTTGGAGAGGGCCTCCTACGAGCAGTACTTC.